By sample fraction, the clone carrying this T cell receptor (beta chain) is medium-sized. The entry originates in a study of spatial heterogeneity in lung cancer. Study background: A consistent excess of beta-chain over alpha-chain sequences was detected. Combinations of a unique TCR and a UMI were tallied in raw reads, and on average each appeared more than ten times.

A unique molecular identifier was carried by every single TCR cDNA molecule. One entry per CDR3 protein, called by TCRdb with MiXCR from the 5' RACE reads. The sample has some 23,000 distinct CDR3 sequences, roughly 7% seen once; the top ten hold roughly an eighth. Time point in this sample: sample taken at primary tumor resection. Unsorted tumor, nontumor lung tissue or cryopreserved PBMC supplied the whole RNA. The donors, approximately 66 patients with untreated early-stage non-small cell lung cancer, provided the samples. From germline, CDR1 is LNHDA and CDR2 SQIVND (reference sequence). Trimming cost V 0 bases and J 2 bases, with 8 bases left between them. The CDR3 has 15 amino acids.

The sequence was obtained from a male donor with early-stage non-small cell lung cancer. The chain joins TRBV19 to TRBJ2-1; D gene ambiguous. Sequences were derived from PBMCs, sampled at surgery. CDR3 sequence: CASSIEGTTYNEQFF. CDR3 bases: TGTGCCAGTAGTATAGAGGGTACCACCTACAATGAGCAGTTCTTC. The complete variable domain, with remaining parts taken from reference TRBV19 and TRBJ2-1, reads DGGITQSPKYLFRKEGQNVTLSCEQNLNHDAMYWYRQDPGQGLRLIYYSQIVNDFQKGDIAEGYSVSREKKESFPLTVTSAQKNPTAFYLCASSIEGTTYNEQFFGPGTRLTVL.